What follows is one T cell receptor beta chain and its context. The data were taken from a study of blood T cell repertoires in COVID-19. Overall study context: Samples of COVID-19 (acute and convalescent) were obtained from the United States, Italy and Spain. T cells, B-cell-depleted T cells, or PBMCs provided the cDNA or gDNA that served as material.

The CDR3 length is 13 residues. CDR1 SGDLS and CDR2 YYNGEE come from the germline V gene. Trimming cost V 5 bases and J 6 bases; bases outside gene matches: 2. Original processing methods: Nucleated cell number was recorded as an estimate derived from reference gene primer amplification. The data were produced by immunoSEQ multiplex PCR, yet TCRdb's version contains in-frame clones alone and is incomplete. V and J calls and clone size are copied from that table; D and trimming were computed from the DNA. The table includes 150,000 to 200,000 clones, over 85% detected once. The sequenced sample consisted of peripheral blood. The clonotype comes from a man in his 60s with active or convalescent COVID-19. The chain combines TRBV9 with TRBJ2-1, with TRBD2 matching over 10 bases. CDR3 sequence: CASRLAGTNEQFF. The CDR3 nucleotides are TGTGCCAGCAGACTAGCGGGGACCAATGAGCAGTTCTTC.